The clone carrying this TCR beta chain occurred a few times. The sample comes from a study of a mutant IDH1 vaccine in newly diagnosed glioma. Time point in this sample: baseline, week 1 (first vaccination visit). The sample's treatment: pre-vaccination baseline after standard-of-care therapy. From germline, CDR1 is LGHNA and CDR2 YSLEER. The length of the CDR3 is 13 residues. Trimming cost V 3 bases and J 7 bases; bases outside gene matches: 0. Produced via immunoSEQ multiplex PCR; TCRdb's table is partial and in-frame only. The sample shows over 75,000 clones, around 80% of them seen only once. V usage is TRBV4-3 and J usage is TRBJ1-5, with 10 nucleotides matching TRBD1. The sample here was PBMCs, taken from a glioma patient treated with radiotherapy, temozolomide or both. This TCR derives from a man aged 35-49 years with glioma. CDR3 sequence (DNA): TGCGCCAGCAGCCAGGACAGGGGGCAGCCCCAGCATTTT. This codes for CASSQDRGQPQHF.